The present TCR beta chain was sequenced within a study of blood T cells in healthy people across ages. The V end was cut by 5 bases, the J end by 10 bases, with 15 bases between. The CDR3 consists of 12 residues. Germline V CDR1 and CDR2: SEHNR, FQNEAQ (reference sequence). The use of a sample-barcoded 5' primer and a J-beta primer mix characterized a second PCR of about 7 to 12 cycles. Each cDNA molecule was tagged by a template-switch adaptor that had 12 random nucleotides. From the 5' RACE reads, TCRdb called clonotypes with MiXCR, one entry per CDR3 protein. The sample carries under 2 million distinct CDR3 sequences, 30% to 35% recorded once. This clonotype occurred once. Those donating, healthy Caucasian individuals from Russia, were aged roughly 6 to 95. Approximately 9.7 milliliters was the volume of peripheral blood drawn from each donor.

The TCR was taken from a woman aged 25 to 39 in good health. Sequencing input: blood. This sequence joins TRBV7-9 and TRBJ2-7; D may be TRBD1 (6 bases). The CDR3 DNA sequence: TGTGCCAGCAGCCCCGCGGCAGGGGTTCAGTACTTC. Amino acid sequence: CASSPAAGVQYF.